This T cell receptor beta chain was captured in a study of cytomegalovirus exposure and HLA in healthy donors. Overall study context: When 350 to 500 donors were genotyped, around 77% of them were found to fall in the Caucasian-associated ancestry cluster. Broader study findings: A missense variant in DCLRE1C was later tied to TCR beta V- and J-gene trimming. One later analysis reportedly identified an Asian-associated ancestry cluster that showed fewer N-insertions than the approximately 670-donor mean. Some V segments could not be told apart, so they were left out, TRBV6-2 and TRBV6-3 among them.

This CDR3 is 13 amino acids long. V lost 6 bases to trimming and J lost 12 bases, with 22 bases between them. On this clone: Its antigen is undetermined.

13 Jbeta primers and 60 Vbeta primers were used for the PCR. TCRdb's table, derived via immunoSEQ multiplex PCR, lists solely in-frame clones and lacks some. This sample's clone table lists roughly 190,000 clones. Sequenced: PBMCs. The receptor was isolated from a man aged 25-45 years in good health and CMV-seronegative. The V call is TRBV5-3, the J call TRBJ2-7; D is perhaps TRBD2 (5 bases). TRBV5-3 falls under the ORF class, with uncertain function. The CDR3 spells CARTLRGCTSRYF. The CDR3 DNA follows: TGTGCCAGAACCCTGAGAGGGTGCACAAGTCGGTACTTC.